The clone carrying this T cell receptor (beta chain) was seen only once. In the study's own analysis: Reference gene primer amplification gave estimated nucleated cell counts. This table comes from immunoSEQ multiplex PCR, and its TCRdb copy is limited to in-frame clones, with some not included. That table is the source of V, J and clone size, and D and trimming were worked out from the DNA. Seen here are over 70,000 clones, 65% to 90% observed once, and the top ten hold roughly a sixth. The data were taken from a study of blood T cell repertoires in COVID-19. Study as a whole: T cells, B-cell-depleted T cells, or PBMCs provided the cDNA or gDNA that served as material.

Losses at the gene ends were 8 bases for V and 14 bases for J; bases not matched to a gene: 11. The CDR3 extends over 11 amino acids. Germline V gene sequence: CDR1 SEHNR, CDR2 FQNEAQ (reference sequence). The clonotype originates from a human donor in a cohort sampled during active COVID-19. The J gene is TRBJ2-5, the V gene TRBV7-9; TRBD1 matches 7 bases. Material for sequencing was peripheral blood. The CDR3 loop is CASEIQGPSYF. Here the CDR3 DNA reads TGTGCCAGCGAAATACAGGGGCCCTCTTACTTC.